This T cell receptor (beta chain) was identified during a study of immune cell composition in non-small cell lung cancer. Comments on this clone: What it recognizes is unknown.

Study-level findings and limits: Clones >0.5% enriched in tumour were rarer in adenocarcinoma (roughly 33%) than squamous (approximately 75%). Lung squamous cell carcinoma tumours had significantly higher top 10 clone scores and productive clonality than lung adenocarcinoma.

Using immunoSEQ multiplex PCR, the repertoire was profiled, and TCRdb retains in-frame clones only, with some absent. The sample includes about 4,300 clones, approximately 76% of them seen just once. The CDR3 covers 14 residues. The germline V gene encodes CDR1 LNHDA and CDR2 SQIVND (reference sequence). The germline V and J ends were trimmed by 9 bases and 5 bases, with 19 bases remaining between them. Sequencing was carried out using lung tumor tissue. V gene TRBV19 combines with J gene TRBJ1-2, with a weak D call TRBD1 (6 bases). This sequence originates from a human donor with non-small cell lung cancer. The CDR3 protein is CASFGGATYYGYTF. DNA for the CDR3: TGTGCCAGCTTCGGGGGGGCGACCTATTATGGCTACACCTTC.